This entry is about one T cell receptor (beta chain). Its cognate antigen is unknown. This entry belongs to a study of long-term antiretroviral therapy in people with HIV. Version v3.0 of the immunoSEQ assay ran at survey level. Sequencing was performed with immunoSEQ multiplex PCR; in TCRdb, only in-frame clones are kept and a portion is missing. The sample holds about 34,000 clones, roughly 81% seen once. General study points: For ART adherence, viral resistance and therapy changes, no data were available.

Looked up from germline, CDR1 is SEHNR and CDR2 is FQNEAQ (reference sequence). The CDR3 covers 16 residues. The V gene lost 5 bases and the J gene lost 1 base, with 16 bases spanning the gap. The chain employs TRBV7-9 and TRBJ2-3; a possible D gene is TRBD2 (6 bases). The TCR originated in a woman in her 30s with HIV. This material consisted of unsorted PBMCs, taken just over 2.7 years before starting antiretroviral therapy. CDR3 region: CASSLHLARGTDTQYF. CDR3 coding DNA: TGTGCCAGCAGCCTCCACCTAGCGAGAGGCACAGATACGCAGTATTTT.